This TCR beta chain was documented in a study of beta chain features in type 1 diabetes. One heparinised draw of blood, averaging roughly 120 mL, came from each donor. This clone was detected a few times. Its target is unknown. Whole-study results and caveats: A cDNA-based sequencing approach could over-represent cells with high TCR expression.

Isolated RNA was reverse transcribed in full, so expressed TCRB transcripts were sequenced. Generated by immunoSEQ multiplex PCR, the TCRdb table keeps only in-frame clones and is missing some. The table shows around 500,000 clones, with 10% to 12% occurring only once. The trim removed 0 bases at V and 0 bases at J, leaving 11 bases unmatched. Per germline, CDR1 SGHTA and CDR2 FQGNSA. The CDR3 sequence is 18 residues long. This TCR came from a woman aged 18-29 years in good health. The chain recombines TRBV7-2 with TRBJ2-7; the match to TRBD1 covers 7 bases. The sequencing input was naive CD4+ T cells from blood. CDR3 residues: CASSLAWDSQRVSYEQYF. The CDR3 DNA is TGTGCCAGCAGCTTAGCCTGGGACAGCCAGAGGGTCTCCTACGAGCAGTACTTC.